Each of the 16 T cell receptor beta chains below was sequenced from the same sample in a study of T cell clonality in common variable immunodeficiency. Findings and caveats of the study: Common variable immunodeficiency TCR beta sequences reportedly had fewer deletions and N-nucleotide insertions.

TCRdb's copy holds only in-frame clones and misses some; the assay was immunoSEQ multiplex PCR. The sample lists 25,000 to 30,000 clones, none appearing once, the ten largest making up around 3.1%. For these receptors, no antigen is known. Sequences were obtained from peripheral blood mononuclear cells. Receptors were obtained from a human donor with common variable immunodeficiency.

This clone was detected many times. The read gets to within 3 residues of the CDR3 end, and the germline J gene fills in the rest. The chain combines TRBV7-8 with TRBJ2-3, with 9 positions matching TRBD2. With V trimmed by 5 bases and J by 4 bases, 13 bases remained unmatched. In germline, CDR1 is SGHVS, CDR2 FQNEAQ. This CDR3 is built from 17 residues. The part of the CDR3 DNA that was read is TGTGCCAGCAGCCGGCGTGGTGGCGGGGGGGCTTCAGATACG. Translated, it gives CASSRRGGGGASDT. The whole CDR3 sequence reads CASSRRGGGGASDTQYF.

This clone was detected only a few times. The sequence runs out 3 residues before the end of the CDR3; the remainder is reconstructed from the germline J gene. The V gene is TRBV6-2 or TRBV6-3, the J gene TRBJ2-1, with TRBD2 matching over 9 bases. CDR1 is MNHEY and CDR2 is SVGEGT in the germline V gene. V lost 7 bases to trimming and J lost 4 bases; unmatched junction nucleotides: 2. The CDR3 consists of 13 residues. CDR3 in amino acids: CASTLAGYNEQFF. Partial CDR3 DNA: TGTGCCAGCACCCTAGCGGGATACAATGAG.

Note on this clone: The sequenced fragment ends 3 residues before the CDR3 boundary, so the rest is inferred from the germline J gene. The V and J genes are TRBV2 and TRBJ2-7; 8 nucleotides match TRBD1. The CDR3 loop spans 15 amino acids. In germline, CDR1 is SNHLY, CDR2 FYNNEI. After removal of 3 bases from V and 3 bases from J, the junction contained 7 bases not matched to a gene. This CDR3 is CASSDGQGANYEQYF. Partial CDR3 DNA: TGTGCCAGCAGTGACGGCCAGGGGGCAAACTACGAG.

This clone was counted only a few times. The read gets to within 3 residues of the CDR3 end, and the germline J gene fills in the rest. This sequence joins TRBV19 and TRBJ2-3, with D maybe TRBD2 (7 bases). Germline loops: CDR1 LNHDA, CDR2 SQIVND (reference sequence). The CDR3 totals 16 residues. The CDR3 reads CASSAWGYGGQVSQYF. The sequenced CDR3 bases are TGTGCCAGTAGCGCGTGGGGATACGGGGGGCAGGTCTCG.

Concerning this clone itself: The CDR3 end is not reached by the read, which stops 3 residues before it; the germline J gene fills it in. The chain joins TRBV19 to TRBJ1-1; perhaps TRBD1 as D (6 bases). The ends were cut back, 5 bases at V and 3 bases at J, with 13 bases in the middle. CDR1 is LNHDA, CDR2 SQIVND, per germline (reference sequence). There are 14 residues in the CDR3. CDR3 region: CASSFGTKYTEAFF. Incomplete CDR3 DNA: TGTGCCAGTAGTTTCGGGACAAAATACACTGAA.

This clone was counted between two and nine times. The CDR3 end lies 3 residues beyond the end of the read and is filled in from the germline J gene. V usage is TRBV19 and J usage is TRBJ1-1; 7 positions match TRBD1. This CDR3 has 14 amino acids. CDR1 and CDR2 (germline): LNHDA, SQIVND (reference sequence). Trimming cost V 6 bases and J 5 bases; bases outside gene matches: 9. The DNA read from the CDR3 is TGTGCCAGTAGGGGAGGGGGCGATCATACTGAA. Its translation: CASRGGGDHTE. The CDR3 as a whole reads CASRGGGDHTEAFF. The full variable domain, with the rest looked up from reference TRBV19 and TRBJ1-1, is DGGITQSPKYLFRKEGQNVTLSCEQNLNHDAMYWYRQDPGQGLRLIYYSQIVNDFQKGDIAEGYSVSREKKESFPLTVTSAQKNPTAFYLCASRGGGDHTEAFFGQGTRLTVV.

This clone was found a few times. CDR3 DNA, as far as it was read: TGTGCCAGCAGCTTCGAGCTAGCGGGCGAG. It yields the protein CASSFELAGE. The entire CDR3 is CASSFELAGEQYF. The genes are TRBV7-2 and TRBJ2-7, with 8 bases aligning to TRBD2. The read terminates 3 residues before the CDR3 end, so the remaining end is supplied by the germline J gene. Germline loops: CDR1 SGHTA, CDR2 FQGNSA. The V gene end was trimmed by 3 bases and the J gene end by 6 bases; junction bases not matched to a gene: 4. The CDR3 runs 13 residues. Combining the CDR3 with reference TRBV7-2 and TRBJ2-7 gives the whole variable domain GAGVSQSPSNKVTEKGKDVELRCDPISGHTALYWYRQSLGQGLEFLIYFQGNSAPDKSGLPSDRFSAERTGGSVSTLTIQRTQQEDSAVYLCASSFELAGEQYFGPGTRLTVT.

This clone was detected a few times. The CDR3 goes on 3 residues after the read ends, and that part is filled in from the germline J gene. V and J are TRBV19 and TRBJ1-5; TRBD1 agrees at 7 bases. The CDR3 has 18 amino acids. V trimming: 5 bases; J trimming: 2 bases; junction bases outside the gene matches: 15. Germline V gives CDR1 LNHDA, CDR2 SQIVND (reference sequence). Partial CDR3 DNA: TGTGCCAGTAGTCCTCGACAGGGCGCCTGGCGGGGCAATCAGCCC. This codes for CASSPRQGAWRGNQP. The full CDR3 is CASSPRQGAWRGNQPQHF.

This clone was observed a few times. From the germline J gene comes the end of the CDR3, since the read stops 3 residues before it. The chain couples TRBV7-8 to TRBJ2-7; 7 bases are a match to TRBD2. V was pared by 2 bases and J by 0 bases, with 13 bases of the junction left unmatched. Per the germline V gene, CDR1 is SGHVS and CDR2 is FQNEAQ. This CDR3 contains 18 residues. CDR3 sequence: CASSLPSFESGVSYEQYF. The sequenced CDR3 bases are TGTGCCAGCAGCTTACCCTCCTTTGAAAGCGGGGTCTCCTACGAG.

This clone has more than one count but fewer than ten. The CDR3 goes on 3 residues after the read ends, and that part is filled in from the germline J gene. The chain uses TRBV13 and TRBJ1-1; 8 positions match TRBD1. CDR3 length: 14 residues. V dropped 8 bases and J dropped 6; count of bases not matched to a gene: 11. Germline loops: CDR1 PRHDT, CDR2 FYEKMQ (reference sequence). Partial CDR3 DNA: TGTGCCAGCGGGATCAGGGGACAGGTCCCTGAA. This translates into CASGIRGQVPE. The complete CDR3 protein is CASGIRGQVPEAFF.

CDR3 sequence reads: CASKRSPWRGGEAHEQFF. The DNA read from the CDR3 is TGTGCCAGCAAAAGGTCCCCATGGCGGGGGGGCGAGGCCCATGAG. The chain joins TRBV2 to TRBJ2-1, with 9 bases matching TRBD2. The CDR3 extends 3 residues past the end of the read, so its final part is completed from the germline J gene. Germline V gene data show CDR1 as SNHLY and CDR2 as FYNNEI. The ends lost 7 bases at V and 8 bases at J; junction bases unmatched: 21. This CDR3 contains 18 residues.

With respect to this clone: The read terminates 3 residues before the CDR3 end, so the remaining end is supplied by the germline J gene. The rearrangement joins TRBV18 to TRBJ2-7; D uncertain. The length of the CDR3 is 13 residues. With 3 bases removed from V and 2 bases from J, the gap between germline ends came to 8 bases. The germline V gene has CDR1 KGHSH and CDR2 LQKENI. Incomplete CDR3 DNA: TGTGCCAGCTCACCCCCAGTAACCTACGAG. Its translation: CASSPPVTYE. In full, the CDR3 is CASSPPVTYEQYF.

This clone was detected many times. CDR3 in amino acids: CASMGQGARGTGELFF. The part of the CDR3 DNA that was read is TGTGCCAGTATGGGACAGGGGGCTCGTGGCACCGGGGAG. This sequence joins TRBV19 and TRBJ2-2; 12 bases fit TRBD1. The CDR3 end falls 3 residues outside the read, so it is completed with the germline J gene. The germline CDR1 and CDR2 sequences are LNHDA and SQIVND (reference sequence). J lost 4 bases, V lost 7 bases, and 7 bases had no gene match. CDR3 length equals 16 residues.

This clone has more than one count but fewer than ten. The read halts 3 residues ahead of the CDR3 end, with the missing end drawn from the germline J gene. The chain couples TRBV6-2 or TRBV6-3 to TRBJ1-5, with 9 bases aligning to TRBD1. This CDR3 has 15 residues. CDR1 is MNHEY and CDR2 is SVGEGT in the germline V gene. The junction had 3 bases not matched to a gene; V was cut back by 6 bases and J by 0 bases. The sequenced CDR3 bases are TGTGCCAGCAGGGGGACAGGGAATAGCAATCAGCCC. Protein product: CASRGTGNSNQP. The whole CDR3 region reads CASRGTGNSNQPQHF.

Turning to this clone: The read ends 3 residues shy of where the CDR3 ends; the end is completed using the germline J gene. This chain connects TRBV5-1 to TRBJ2-3; 7 nucleotides match TRBD1. CDR3 length: 14 residues. Germline V gene data show CDR1 as SGHRS and CDR2 as YFSETQ. V was clipped by 0 bases and J by 5 bases; unmatched bases: 3. The CDR3 loop is CASSLGTGEDTQYF. CDR3 bases read: TGCGCCAGCAGCTTGGGCACAGGGGAAGATACG.

This clone was observed many times. The read falls 3 residues short of the CDR3 end, and the missing part is taken from the germline J gene. V and J are TRBV30 and TRBJ2-2; possible D gene TRBD1, 6 bases. Germline CDR1 and CDR2: GTSNPN and SVGIG (reference sequence). This CDR3 comprises 15 residues. V dropped 3 bases and J dropped 4 bases, with 15 bases sitting between them. CDR3 sequence reads: CAWRPPDSRTGELFF. The DNA read from the CDR3 is TGTGCCTGGAGGCCACCGGACAGCCGCACCGGGGAG. Full variable domain (remainder filled in from reference TRBV30 and TRBJ2-2): SQTIHQWPATLVQPVGSPLSLECTVEGTSNPNLYWYRQAAGRGLQLLFYSVGIGQISSEVPQNLSASRPQDRQFILSSKKLLLSDSGFYLCAWRPPDSRTGELFFGEGSRLTVL.